The T cell receptor (beta chain) under discussion was sequenced for a study of Ad26.COV2.S vaccination and SARS-CoV-2 variants. The overall study: It was the COV1001 Ad26.COV2.S trial arm that included the donor.

The protocol was immunoSEQ multiplex PCR, while the TCRdb copy is restricted to in-frame clones and leaves out a portion. The table lists approximately 350,000 clones, around four fifths of them singletons. Noted treatment: some 19 received Ad26.COV2.S at low or high dose, single or two shots; about five received placebo; per-sample allocation not given. Sampling was performed 63 days after the first vaccine or placebo injection. The individual, an adult aged 18-55 years, was a donor in Boston. The CDR3 is made up of 13 amino acids. The germline V gene has CDR1 LGHDT and CDR2 YNNKEL (reference sequence). V shed 1 base and J shed 7 bases, with 10 bases lying between them.

The sequences come from peripheral blood, collected in a trial of Ad26.COV2.S vaccine versus placebo. The chain couples TRBV3-1 (or the pseudogene TRBV3-2) to TRBJ1-2; D is ambiguous. This clonotype was sampled from a person aged 18-65 years who received the Ad26.COV2.S COVID-19 vaccine or a placebo. CDR3 in amino acids: CASSQGPLGGYTF. CDR3 bases: TGTGCCAGCAGCCAAGGACCCTTGGGTGGCTACACCTTC.